This section outlines one T cell receptor (beta chain) sequence together with its context. Its antigen remains unidentified. Within one base of it there is no much larger clone, and no base qualities were kept. V lost 6 bases and J lost 3 bases; the stretch between them is 12 bases long. Measured from the cysteine to the phenylalanine, the CDR3 is 12 residues long. Here the CDR3 DNA is all that survives: 36 bases in frame from base 1. The germline V gene gives CDR1 as SQVTM and CDR2 as ANQGSEA. This record belongs to a study of blood T cell repertoires in COVID-19 (dated by TCRdb to the early 2020s). In terms of the full investigation: The collaborator samples originated in the United States, Italy and Spain and spanned the acute and convalescent phases of COVID-19. The repertoires were released in a freely available public database meant as a resource for research on the immune response to SARS-CoV-2. The sample metadata nearly always contained a de-identified subject ID, COVID-19 status, age in years and sex. The dataset comprised deeply sampled blood TCRbeta repertoires from subjects exposed to, actively infected with, or recovered from COVID-19. Where available, HLA class I and class II types were obtained from metadata supplied by the sample provider rather than from assay-based typing. The prospective study material was composed of cDNA or gDNA derived from T cells, B-cell-depleted T cells, or PBMCs. The samples were drawn from two sources: the first 160 participants of the ongoing ImmuneRACE study, and 1,000 to 1,500 subjects contributed by 6 global collaborators.

Points the paper makes about the study in general: The quantity of clinical and demographic metadata differed by source and by participant and was supplied without curation.

The immunoSEQ Assay, a bias-controlled multiplex PCR, was used to amplify TCRbeta CDR3 regions from genomic DNA. In the original analysis: The number of nucleated cells in each sample was estimated from the amplification of reference gene primers within the assay. To quantify the absolute abundance of each unique TCRbeta CDR3 rearrangement, sequence reads were collapsed and filtered. For each sample, productive Simpson clonality was calculated as the square root of Simpson's diversity index across productive rearrangements. TCRdb re-hosts the immuneACCESS table, in-frame sequences only. Its copies lack some clones; in the studies checked, an unresolved V gene accounts for under half of them, and the cause for the rest is not known. V and J calls and clone size are given by that table; D and trimming were obtained from the DNA. The sample contains about 400,000 clones, roughly 87% of them found a single time. Clones ranked in the top ten supply approximately 2.1% of the sample.

Participants in the prospective study were aged roughly 18 to 89 years, lived in some 24 United States geographic areas, and enrolled through a virtual design. To assign participants to cohorts, the prospective study relied on clinical history that participants themselves reported in a screening survey and a study questionnaire. Each participant in the prospective study had whole blood, serum and a nasopharyngeal or oropharyngeal swab collected by mobile phlebotomists. Participants in the prospective study had the option to provide additional blood draws and questionnaires over an approximately 2-month period. Prospective study blood samples were shipped either frozen or at room temperature before DNA extraction.

This sequence was found in a woman aged 40-49 years with acute COVID-19. The chain employs TRBV29-1 and TRBJ2-7; tentative D gene TRBD1, with 6 bases matching. The sample comprised PBMCs or T cells enriched from blood (not recorded which). The CDR3 region: CSVTGTSYEQYF. At the DNA level, the sequence is TGCAGCGTAACCGGGACAAGCTACGAGCAGTACTTC.